This entry lists 12 T cell receptor beta chains sequenced from one sample in a study of tumor and adjacent non-tumor tissue in lung cancer. The library came from three nested PCR rounds adapted from ARM-PCR protocols. TCRdb independently ran MiXCR on the multiplex PCR reads; one entry per CDR3 protein. The sample has around 82,000 distinct CDR3 sequences, approximately 78% seen once. No cell sorting was done before RNA was extracted from the tissue. This non-tumor lung sample came from over 3 cm beyond the tumor edge. Sequenced sample: distant non-tumor lung tissue. The origin of the receptors is a man aged 55 to 69 with non-small cell lung cancer.

On this clonotype: The junction differs from germline at one of its ends, possibly a read error. The CDR3 reads CANSAALYESQHF. In DNA, the CDR3 is TGTGCCAACAGTGCTGCACTTTATGAGTCCCAGCATTTT. The chain combines TRBV6-1 with TRBJ1-5; D remains ambiguous. The CDR3 has 13 residues. Germline V gives CDR1 MNHNS, CDR2 SASEGT.

This clonotype came up many times. The V and J genes are TRBV4-3 and TRBJ1-4; D remains ambiguous. Trimming shortened V by 0 bases and J by 8 bases, and 16 bases separated the two germline ends. The CDR3 is made up of 16 amino acids. Per germline, CDR1 LGHNA and CDR2 YSLEER. CDR3 residues: CASSQEPQAVGEKLFF. CDR3 sequence (DNA): TGCGCCAGCAGCCAAGAACCCCAGGCAGTAGGAGAAAAACTGTTTTTT.

The chain uses TRBV29-1 and TRBJ2-2, with D unresolved. The CDR3 covers 15 residues. CDR1 and CDR2 (germline): SQVTM, ANQGSEA. Trimming removed 7 bases from V and 0 bases from J, with 15 bases in between. In DNA, the CDR3 is TGCAGCGCTCGTCTCTCTCTCGCGAACACCGGGGAGCTGTTTTTT. It codes for CSARLSLANTGELFF.

Concerning this clonotype: One end of the junction does not line up with germline, which may come from a read error. The chain recombines TRBV20-1 with TRBJ2-1; 8 bases map to TRBD2. The CDR3 spans 14 residues. Germline CDR1 and CDR2: DFQATT and SNEGSKA (reference sequence). CDR3 sequence: CSAENGRVPNKQFF. The CDR3 nucleotides are TGCAGTGCCGAAAACGGGAGGGTCCCCAATAAGCAGTTCTTC.

With respect to this clonotype: This may be a read error: a much more frequent sequence differs by one nucleotide. The rearrangement uses TRBV11-2 and TRBJ2-7; 8 bases fit TRBD1. The CDR3 extends over 15 amino acids. Germline V gene sequence: CDR1 SGHAT, CDR2 FQNNGV. The CDR3 DNA follows: TGTGCCAGCAGCCCGCGGCGGGACAGGTCCTACGAGCATTACTTC. This encodes CASSPRRDRSYEHYF.

The count of this clonotype is one. A read error is likely, as this CDR3 ends without the conserved phenylalanine or tryptophan. The J gene is TRBJ2-2, the V gene TRBV28, with D uncertain. Trimming shortened V by 6 bases and J by 5 bases, and 28 bases separated the two germline ends. The CDR3 covers 19 residues. Germline V gene data show CDR1 as MDHEN and CDR2 as SYDVKM. The DNA of the CDR3 is TGTGCCAGCAGAGTTTTTGCCTCCTCAGGTGGCGAGAGGACCGGGGAGCTGTTTCTT. This translates into CASRVFASSGGERTGELFL.

In regard to this clonotype: A read error is likely, as this CDR3 ends without the conserved phenylalanine or tryptophan. The DNA is left out, because the CDR3 cannot be placed on it with certainty; the CDR3 is given as TCRdb lists it. This chain joins TRBV6-2 or TRBV6-3 and TRBJ2-7; whether TRBD2, the table's D call, matches the DNA was not checked. The CDR3 is made up of 17 amino acids, end residues included. The germline V gene has CDR1 MNHEY and CDR2 SVGEGT. The CDR3 reads CASSYSELAGGAYEQYL.

There are a few counts of this clonotype. The junction shows a germline mismatch at one end, possibly a read error. The chain has TRBV20-1 and TRBJ2-7; either TRBD1 or TRBD2 may supply D (6 bases each). The V gene's germline CDR1 is DFQATT and CDR2 SNEGSKA (reference sequence). CDR3 size: 12 residues. The CDR3: CSARGPGVDQYF. In nucleotides, the CDR3 is TGTAGTGCTCGGGGGCCTGGGGTCGATCAGTACTTC.

The chain has TRBV6-2 or TRBV6-3 and TRBJ2-1; tentative D call: TRBD2 (5 bases). CDR1 and CDR2 from the germline V gene are MNHEY and SVGEGT. This CDR3 is 15 amino acids long. Trimming cost V 8 bases and J 7 bases, with 21 bases left between them. CDR3: CASRSLSVQTNEQFF. As DNA, the CDR3 is TGTGCCAGCCGAAGTCTTAGCGTCCAGACGAATGAGCAGTTCTTC.

With respect to this clonotype: At one end the junction does not follow the germline gene, possibly because of a read error. CDR3 loop: CASSVGPGSGYSNRPQHF. For the CDR3, the DNA is TGTGCCAGCAGTGTCGGTCCCGGGTCTGGGTATAGCAATCGGCCCCAGCATTTT. The V gene is TRBV6-1, the J gene TRBJ1-5; D gene unclear. CDR3 length: 18 amino acids. Germline CDR1 MNHNS, CDR2 SASEGT.

J is TRBJ2-3 and V is TRBV7-2; 7 bases fit TRBD2. V lost 4 bases and J lost 3; bases outside the gene matches: 10. The CDR3 is made up of 16 amino acids. Germline assignment: CDR1 SGHTA and CDR2 FQGNSA. The CDR3 coding sequence is TGTGCCAGCAGCTCCCCGGGCGGGGGTGGTACAGATACGCAGTATTTT. It encodes CASSSPGGGGTDTQYF.

About this clonotype: At one of its ends the junction is not consistent with the germline gene, which may arise from a read error. The chain carries TRBV6-5 and TRBJ2-5; the match to TRBD2 covers 7 bases. Germline V CDR1 and CDR2: MNHEY, SVGAGI. There are 14 residues in the CDR3. Here the CDR3 reads CASSNTGTAGAQYF. CDR3 DNA sequence: TGTGCGAGCAGTAATACCGGGACTGCGGGGGCCCAGTACTTC.